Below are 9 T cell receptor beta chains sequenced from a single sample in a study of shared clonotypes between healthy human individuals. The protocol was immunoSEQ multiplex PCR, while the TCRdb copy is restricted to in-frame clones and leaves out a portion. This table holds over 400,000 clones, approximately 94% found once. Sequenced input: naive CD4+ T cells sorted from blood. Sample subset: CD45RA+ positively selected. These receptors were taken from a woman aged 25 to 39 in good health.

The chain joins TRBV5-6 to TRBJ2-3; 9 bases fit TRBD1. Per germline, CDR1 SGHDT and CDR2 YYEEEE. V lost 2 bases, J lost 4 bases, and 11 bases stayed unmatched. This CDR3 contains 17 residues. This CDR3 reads CASSFYRDRVSADTQYF. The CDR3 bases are TGTGCCAGCAGCTTCTACCGGGACAGGGTCAGTGCAGATACGCAGTATTTT.

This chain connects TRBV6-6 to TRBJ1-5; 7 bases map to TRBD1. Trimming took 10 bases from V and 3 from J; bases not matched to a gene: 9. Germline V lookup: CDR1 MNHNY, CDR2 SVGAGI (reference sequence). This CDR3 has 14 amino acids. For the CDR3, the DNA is TGTGCCACTAAACTTGGGACAGACAATCAGCCCCAGCATTTT. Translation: CATKLGTDNQPQHF.

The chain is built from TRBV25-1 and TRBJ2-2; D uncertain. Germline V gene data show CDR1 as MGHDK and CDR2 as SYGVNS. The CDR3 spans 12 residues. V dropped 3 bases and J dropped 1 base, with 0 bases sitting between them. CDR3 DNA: TGTGCCAGCAGTGAGAACACCGGGGAGCTGTTTTTT. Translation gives CASSENTGELFF.

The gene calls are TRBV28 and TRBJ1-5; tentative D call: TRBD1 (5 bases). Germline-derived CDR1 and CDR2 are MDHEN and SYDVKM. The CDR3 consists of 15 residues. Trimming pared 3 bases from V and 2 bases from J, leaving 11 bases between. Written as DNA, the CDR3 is TGTGCCAGCAGTTTTGTCAGGGCGGGCAATCAGCCCCAGCATTTT. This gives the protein CASSFVRAGNQPQHF.

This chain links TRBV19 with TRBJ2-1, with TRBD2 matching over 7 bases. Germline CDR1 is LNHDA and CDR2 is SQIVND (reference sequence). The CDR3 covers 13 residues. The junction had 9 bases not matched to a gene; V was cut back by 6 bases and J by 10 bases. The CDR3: CASRTSEPSEQFF. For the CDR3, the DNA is TGTGCCAGTAGAACTAGCGAGCCGTCGGAGCAGTTCTTC.

CDR3 loop: CASSLGPWVAGVYEQYF. CDR3 DNA: TGTGCCAGCAGTTTAGGTCCGTGGGTAGCGGGAGTCTACGAGCAGTACTTC. The chain is built from TRBV27 and TRBJ2-7; 9 nucleotides match TRBD2. V was clipped by 2 bases and J by 3 bases; unmatched bases: 11. CDR3 length: 17 amino acids. Germline loops: CDR1 MNHEY, CDR2 SMNVEV (reference sequence).

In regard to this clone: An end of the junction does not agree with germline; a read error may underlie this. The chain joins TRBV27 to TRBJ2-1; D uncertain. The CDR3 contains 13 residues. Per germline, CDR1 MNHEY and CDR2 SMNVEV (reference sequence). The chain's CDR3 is CASSFAPYIEQFF. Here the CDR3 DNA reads TGTGCCAGCAGTTTTGCCCCCTACATTGAGCAGTTCTTC.

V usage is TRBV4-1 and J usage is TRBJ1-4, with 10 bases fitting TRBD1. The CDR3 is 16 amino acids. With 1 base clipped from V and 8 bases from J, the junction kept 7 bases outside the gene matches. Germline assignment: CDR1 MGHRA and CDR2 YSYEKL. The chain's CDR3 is CASSQGTGTGDEKLFF. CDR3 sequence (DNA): TGCGCCAGCAGCCAAGGGACCGGGACAGGGGACGAAAAACTGTTTTTT.

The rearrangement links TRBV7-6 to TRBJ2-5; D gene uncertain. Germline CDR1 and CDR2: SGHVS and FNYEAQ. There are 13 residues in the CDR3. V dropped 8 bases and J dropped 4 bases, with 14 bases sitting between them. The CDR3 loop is CASASYPGETQYF. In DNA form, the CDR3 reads TGTGCCAGCGCGAGCTATCCTGGAGAGACCCAGTACTTC.